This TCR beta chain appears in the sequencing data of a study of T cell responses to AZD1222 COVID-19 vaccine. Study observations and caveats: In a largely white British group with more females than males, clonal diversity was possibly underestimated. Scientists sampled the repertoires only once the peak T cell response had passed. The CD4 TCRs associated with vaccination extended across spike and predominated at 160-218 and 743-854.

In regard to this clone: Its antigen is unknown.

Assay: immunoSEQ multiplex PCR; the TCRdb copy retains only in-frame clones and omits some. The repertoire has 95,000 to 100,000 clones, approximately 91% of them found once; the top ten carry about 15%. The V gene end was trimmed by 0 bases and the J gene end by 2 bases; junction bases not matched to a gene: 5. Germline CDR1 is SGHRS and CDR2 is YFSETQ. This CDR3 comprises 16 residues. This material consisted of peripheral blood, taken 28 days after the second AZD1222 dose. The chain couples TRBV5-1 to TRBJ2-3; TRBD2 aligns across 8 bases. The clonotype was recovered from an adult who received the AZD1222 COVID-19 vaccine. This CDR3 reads CASSLGVAGLTDTQYF. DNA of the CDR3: TGCGCCAGCAGCTTGGGGGTAGCGGGGCTCACAGATACGCAGTATTTT.